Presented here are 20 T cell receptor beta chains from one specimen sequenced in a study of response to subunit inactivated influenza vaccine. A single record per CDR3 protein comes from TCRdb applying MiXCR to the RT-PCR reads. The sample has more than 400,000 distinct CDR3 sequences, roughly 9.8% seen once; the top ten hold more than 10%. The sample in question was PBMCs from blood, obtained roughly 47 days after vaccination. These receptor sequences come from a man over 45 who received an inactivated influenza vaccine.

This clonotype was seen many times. DNA of the CDR3: TGTGCCAGCAGCGATACCGGGACTAGCGGGAACGAGCAGTACTTC. It specifies CASSDTGTSGNEQYF. The genes are TRBV6-1 and TRBJ2-7; 13 bases are shared with TRBD2. This CDR3 is built from 15 residues. V trimming: 6 bases; J trimming: 5 bases; junction bases outside the gene matches: 7. Looked up from germline, CDR1 is MNHNS and CDR2 is SASEGT.

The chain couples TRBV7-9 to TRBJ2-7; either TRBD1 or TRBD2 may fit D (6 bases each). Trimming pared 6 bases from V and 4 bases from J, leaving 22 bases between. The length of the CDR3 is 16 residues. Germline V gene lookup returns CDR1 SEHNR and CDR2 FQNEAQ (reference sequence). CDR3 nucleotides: TGTGCCAGCAGGCAGAATTTGACCGGGGGCTATTACGAGCAGTACTTC. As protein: CASRQNLTGGYYEQYF.

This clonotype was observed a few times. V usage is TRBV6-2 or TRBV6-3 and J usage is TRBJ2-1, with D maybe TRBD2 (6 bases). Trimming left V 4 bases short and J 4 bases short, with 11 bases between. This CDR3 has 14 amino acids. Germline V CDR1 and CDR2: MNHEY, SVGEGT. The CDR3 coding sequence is TGTGCCAGCAGTTCTATGGACTATTACAATGAGCAGTTCTTC. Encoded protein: CASSSMDYYNEQFF.

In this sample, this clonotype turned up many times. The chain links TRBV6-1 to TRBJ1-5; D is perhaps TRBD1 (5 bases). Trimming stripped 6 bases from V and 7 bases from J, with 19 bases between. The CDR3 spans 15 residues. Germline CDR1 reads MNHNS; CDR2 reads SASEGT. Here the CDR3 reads CASRPQGPAGQPQHF. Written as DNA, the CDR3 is TGTGCCAGCAGACCCCAGGGTCCTGCGGGCCAGCCCCAGCATTTT.

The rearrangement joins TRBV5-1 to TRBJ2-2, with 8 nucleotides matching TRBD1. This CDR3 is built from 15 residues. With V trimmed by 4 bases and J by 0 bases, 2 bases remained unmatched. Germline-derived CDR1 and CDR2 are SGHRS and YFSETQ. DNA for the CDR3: TGCGCCAGCAGCAAGGACAGGGCGAACACCGGGGAGCTGTTTTTT. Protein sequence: CASSKDRANTGELFF.

The CDR3 region has the DNA TGTGCCAGCAGTTTAGATGGACTAAGTAGTCTAGATACGCAGTATTTT. Translation: CASSLDGLSSLDTQYF. J is TRBJ2-3 and V is TRBV12-3 or TRBV12-4; maybe TRBD2 (6 bases). Between the trimmed V and J ends, which lost 1 base and 5 bases, there was a span of 16 bases. The CDR3 is 16 amino acids.

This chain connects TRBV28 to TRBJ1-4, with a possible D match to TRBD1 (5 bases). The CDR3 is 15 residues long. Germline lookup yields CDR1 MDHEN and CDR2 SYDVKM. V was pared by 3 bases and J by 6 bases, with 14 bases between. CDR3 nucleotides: TGTGCCAGCAGTTTCCCCCGATTGGGGGATGAAAAACTGTTTTTT. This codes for CASSFPRLGDEKLFF.

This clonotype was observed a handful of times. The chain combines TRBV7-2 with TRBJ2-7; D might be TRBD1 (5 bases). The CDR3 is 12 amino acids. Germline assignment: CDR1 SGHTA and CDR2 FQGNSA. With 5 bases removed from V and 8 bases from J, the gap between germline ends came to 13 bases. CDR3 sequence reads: CASSPAQGKQYF. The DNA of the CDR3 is TGTGCCAGCAGCCCTGCTCAGGGCAAGCAGTACTTC. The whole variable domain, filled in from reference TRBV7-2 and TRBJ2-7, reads GAGVSQSPSNKVTEKGKDVELRCDPISGHTALYWYRQSLGQGLEFLIYFQGNSAPDKSGLPSDRFSAERTGGSVSTLTIQRTQQEDSAVYLCASSPAQGKQYFGPGTRLTVT.

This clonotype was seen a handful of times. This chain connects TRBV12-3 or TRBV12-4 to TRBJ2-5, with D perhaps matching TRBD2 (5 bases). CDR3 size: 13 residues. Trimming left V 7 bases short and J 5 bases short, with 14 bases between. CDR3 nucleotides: TGTGCCAGCAAAAGCCGGGGTTTGGAGACCCAGTACTTC. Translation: CASKSRGLETQYF.

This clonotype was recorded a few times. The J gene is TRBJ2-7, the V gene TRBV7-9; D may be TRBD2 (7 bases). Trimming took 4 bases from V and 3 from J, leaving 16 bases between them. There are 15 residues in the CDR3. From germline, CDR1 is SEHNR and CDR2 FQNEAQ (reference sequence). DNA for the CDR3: TGTGCCAGCAGCTCTAGGGGACTACAGGGCTACGAGCAGTACTTC. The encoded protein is CASSSRGLQGYEQYF.

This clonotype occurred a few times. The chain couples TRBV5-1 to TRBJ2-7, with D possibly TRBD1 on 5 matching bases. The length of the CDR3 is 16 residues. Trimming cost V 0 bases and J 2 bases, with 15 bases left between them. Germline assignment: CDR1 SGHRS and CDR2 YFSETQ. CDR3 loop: CASSLDRGRVAYEQYF. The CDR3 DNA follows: TGCGCCAGCAGCTTGGATCGCGGCAGGGTAGCCTACGAGCAGTACTTC.

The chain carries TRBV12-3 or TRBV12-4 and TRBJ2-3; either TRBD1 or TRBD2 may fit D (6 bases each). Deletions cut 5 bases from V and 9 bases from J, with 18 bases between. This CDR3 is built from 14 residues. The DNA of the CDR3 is TGTGCCAGCAGTCTGTCCACACAGGGAGGCACGCAGTATTTT. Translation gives CASSLSTQGGTQYF.

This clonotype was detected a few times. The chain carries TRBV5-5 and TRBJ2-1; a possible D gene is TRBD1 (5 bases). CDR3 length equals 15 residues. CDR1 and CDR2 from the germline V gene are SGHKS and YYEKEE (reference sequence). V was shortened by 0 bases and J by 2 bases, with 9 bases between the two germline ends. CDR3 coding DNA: TGTGCCAGCAGCTTGGAGGGGCCTGCCTACAATGAGCAGTTCTTC. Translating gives CASSLEGPAYNEQFF.

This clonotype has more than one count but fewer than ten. The CDR3 spells CASSIDRVSPLHF. The CDR3 nucleotides read TGTGCCAGCAGCATCGACAGGGTATCACCCCTCCACTTT. The gene calls are TRBV12-3 or TRBV12-4 and TRBJ1-6; TRBD1 agrees at 7 bases. The CDR3 covers 13 residues. J was trimmed by 10 bases and V by 6 bases; bases with no gene match: 6.

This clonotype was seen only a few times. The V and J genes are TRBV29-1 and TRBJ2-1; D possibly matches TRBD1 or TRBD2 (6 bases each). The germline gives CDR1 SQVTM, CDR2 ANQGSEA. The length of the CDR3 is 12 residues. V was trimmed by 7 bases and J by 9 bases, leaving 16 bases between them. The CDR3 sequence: CSGGAQGGEQFF. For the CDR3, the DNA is TGCAGCGGCGGGGCCCAAGGGGGTGAGCAGTTCTTC.

The CDR3 here is CATSPWTVSTDTQYF. DNA for the CDR3: TGTGCCACCAGCCCATGGACAGTAAGCACAGATACGCAGTATTTT. The J gene is TRBJ2-3, the V gene TRBV15; TRBD1 is a possible D gene (6 bases). V lost 5 bases and J 0 bases, leaving 12 bases between the germline ends. The V gene's germline CDR1 is LNHNV and CDR2 YYDKDF (reference sequence). The CDR3 is 15 amino acids.

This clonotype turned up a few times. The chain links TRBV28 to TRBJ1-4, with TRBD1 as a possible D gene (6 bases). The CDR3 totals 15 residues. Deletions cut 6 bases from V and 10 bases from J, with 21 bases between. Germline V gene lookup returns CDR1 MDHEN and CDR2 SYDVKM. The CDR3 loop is CASSPLKDSGGKLFF. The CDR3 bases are TGTGCCAGCAGCCCCCTAAAGGACAGTGGAGGAAAACTGTTTTTT. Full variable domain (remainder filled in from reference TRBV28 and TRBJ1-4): DVKVTQSSRYLVKRTGEKVFLECVQDMDHENMFWYRQDPGLGLRLIYFSYDVKMKEKGDIPEGYSVSREKKERFSLILESASTNQTSMYLCASSPLKDSGGKLFFGSGTQLSVL.

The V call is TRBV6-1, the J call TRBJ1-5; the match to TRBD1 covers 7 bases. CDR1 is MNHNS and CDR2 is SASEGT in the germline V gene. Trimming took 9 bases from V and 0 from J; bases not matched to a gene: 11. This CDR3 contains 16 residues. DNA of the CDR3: TGTGCCAGTAAAAAGGACAGGCTTAGTAGCAATCAGCCCCAGCATTTT. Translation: CASKKDRLSSNQPQHF.

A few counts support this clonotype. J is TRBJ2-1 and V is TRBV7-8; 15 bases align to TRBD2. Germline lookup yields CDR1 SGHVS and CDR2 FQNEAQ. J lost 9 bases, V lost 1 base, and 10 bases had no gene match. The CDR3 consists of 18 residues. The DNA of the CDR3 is TGTGCCAGCAGCTTAGGGTGGACTAGCGGGAGGGCTAATAGTGAGCAGTTCTTC. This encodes CASSLGWTSGRANSEQFF.

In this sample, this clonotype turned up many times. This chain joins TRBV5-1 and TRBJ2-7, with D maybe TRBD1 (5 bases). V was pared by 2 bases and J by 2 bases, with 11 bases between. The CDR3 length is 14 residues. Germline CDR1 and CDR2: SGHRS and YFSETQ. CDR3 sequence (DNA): TGCGCCAGCAGCTTTGGGGCACCCCCCTACGAGCAGTACTTC. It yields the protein CASSFGAPPYEQYF. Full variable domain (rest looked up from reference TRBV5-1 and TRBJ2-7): KAGVTQTPRYLIKTRGQQVTLSCSPISGHRSVSWYQQTPGQGLQFLFEYFSETQRNKGNFPGRFSGRQFSNSRSEMNVSTLELGDSALYLCASSFGAPPYEQYFGPGTRLTVT.